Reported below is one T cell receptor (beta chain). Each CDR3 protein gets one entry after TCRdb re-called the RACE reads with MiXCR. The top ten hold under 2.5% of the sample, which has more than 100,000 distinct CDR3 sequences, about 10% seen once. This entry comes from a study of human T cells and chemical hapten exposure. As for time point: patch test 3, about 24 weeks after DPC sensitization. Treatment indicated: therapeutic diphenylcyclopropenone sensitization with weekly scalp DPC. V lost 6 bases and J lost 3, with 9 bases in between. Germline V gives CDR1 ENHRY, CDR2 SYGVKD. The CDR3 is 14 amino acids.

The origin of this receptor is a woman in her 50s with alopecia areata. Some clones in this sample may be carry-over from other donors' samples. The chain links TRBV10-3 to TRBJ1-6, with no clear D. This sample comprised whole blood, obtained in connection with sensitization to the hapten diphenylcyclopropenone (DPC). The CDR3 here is CAIREEGYNSPLHF. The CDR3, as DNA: TGTGCCATCAGGGAAGAGGGCTATAATTCACCCCTCCACTTT.